This T cell receptor beta chain comes out of a study of brain T cells in children with intractable seizures. The data were produced by immunoSEQ multiplex PCR, yet TCRdb's version contains in-frame clones alone and is incomplete. The sample lists approximately 44,000 clones, 90% occurring once. The sequenced cases were selected for having the highest brain T cell transcript signatures. The CDR3 has 15 amino acids. Germline V gives CDR1 LNHDA, CDR2 SQIVND (reference sequence). V was shortened by 5 bases and J by 0 bases, with 11 bases between the two germline ends. The J gene is TRBJ1-5, the V gene TRBV19; no clear D. The sample consisted of peripheral blood, taken at surgery. The TCR was taken from a girl aged 2-10 years with tuberous sclerosis and intractable seizures. The CDR3 coding sequence is TGTGCCAGTAGTGAATCCACACATAGCAATCAGCCCCAGCATTTT. Protein product: CASSESTHSNQPQHF.